This TCR beta chain was sequenced during a study of Graves' ophthalmopathy and Graves' hyperthyroidism. Notes on the study in general: Most thyroid-expanded clonotypes exceeding 0.001 frequency were also found in blood. Ophthalmopathy progression prediction by the model yielded a sensitivity of 60% to 71% and a specificity of 72% to 75%.

Transcripts of RNA were the source for amplifying TCR beta CDR3 regions. After a first-round RT-PCR with HTBI primers, a second-round multiplex PCR was run. Each CDR3 protein gets one entry after TCRdb re-called the multiplex PCR reads with MiXCR. Of around 520,000 distinct CDR3 sequences listed, approximately 37% are singletons. Aged 18 to 65, hyperthyroidism patients had new diagnoses of under 2 months' duration. This clonotype has a handful of counts. The antigen is unknown. The CDR3 length is 15 residues. The V gene's germline CDR1 is SGHRS and CDR2 YFSETQ. Trimming took 3 bases from V and 3 from J, leaving 15 bases between them.

The chain carries TRBV5-1 and TRBJ1-1, with D maybe TRBD1 (5 bases). The specimen sequenced was peripheral blood or thyroid tissue (not recorded which). The sequence derives from an adult man with Graves' hyperthyroidism. The chain's CDR3 is CASSYGRGLYTEAFF. In nucleotides, the CDR3 is TGCGCCAGCAGCTACGGACGGGGACTTTACACTGAAGCTTTCTTT. Using reference TRBV5-1 and TRBJ1-1 for the parts outside the CDR3, the full variable domain is KAGVTQTPRYLIKTRGQQVTLSCSPISGHRSVSWYQQTPGQGLQFLFEYFSETQRNKGNFPGRFSGRQFSNSRSEMNVSTLELGDSALYLCASSYGRGLYTEAFFGQGTRLTVV.